The rows below give T cell receptor beta chains drawn from one sample of a study of T-cell reconstitution after alpha-beta-depleted transplantation in children. TCRdb itself ran the PCR reads through MiXCR, one entry per CDR3 protein. Among 200,000 or so distinct CDR3 sequences listed, 6.6% were seen once. The specimen comprised PBMCs, sampled before TCRalphabeta/CD19-depleted stem cell transplant. These receptors were collected from a boy aged 2 to 10 with acute lymphoblastic leukemia, due to receive a stem cell transplant. CDR3s include the opening cysteine and the closing phenylalanine or tryptophan. Each record gives: J gene, V gene, clone size, D gene, CDR3 DNA, CDR3 protein. The D gene is left open where the match is weak. Size is omitted from some rows. Given values are once, few, many or a class for expanded clones.

J gene: TRBJ1-4
V gene: TRBV29-1
clone size: .
D gene: TRBD1
CDR3 DNA: TGCAGCGTTGCAGGGGGATTTAATGAAAAACTGTTTTTT
CDR3 protein: CSVAGGFNEKLFF

J gene: TRBJ2-7
V gene: TRBV12-3/TRBV12-4
clone size: many
D gene: TRBD2
CDR3 DNA: TGTGCCAGCAGTTCCGGGCCTAGCGGGTCCTACGAGCAGTACTTC
CDR3 protein: CASSSGPSGSYEQYF

J gene: TRBJ1-5
V gene: TRBV30
clone size: .
D gene: TRBD1
CDR3 DNA: TGTGCCTGGAGTGTTGCAGGGGGGAAGAATCAGCCCCAGCATTTT
CDR3 protein: CAWSVAGGKNQPQHF

J gene: TRBJ2-1
V gene: TRBV10-3
clone size: few
D gene: .
CDR3 DNA: TGTGCCATCGGGCAGGAGGGATACAATGAGCAGTTCTTC
CDR3 protein: CAIGQEGYNEQFF

J gene: TRBJ2-5
V gene: TRBV5-1
clone size: many
D gene: TRBD2
CDR3 DNA: TGCGCCAGCAGCTTCAGCGGGGGGGCGAGAGAGACCCAGTACTTC
CDR3 protein: CASSFSGGARETQYF

J gene: TRBJ2-1
V gene: TRBV6-1
clone size: many
D gene: TRBD2
CDR3 DNA: TGTGCCAGCAGTGAAGTGTCTAGCGGGAGGGCCTCCCACAGGAATGAGCAGTTCTTC
CDR3 protein: CASSEVSSGRASHRNEQFF

J gene: TRBJ2-3
V gene: TRBV5-1
clone size: many
D gene: .
CDR3 DNA: TGCGCCAGCAGCTCGGACGCGCCCAGAGATACGCAGTATTTT
CDR3 protein: CASSSDAPRDTQYF

J gene: TRBJ2-3
V gene: TRBV7-2
clone size: few
D gene: TRBD2
CDR3 DNA: TGTGCCAGCAGCCCCCAGCAGCGGGGGACAGATACGCAGTATTTT
CDR3 protein: CASSPQQRGTDTQYF

J gene: TRBJ1-5
V gene: TRBV7-9
clone size: many
D gene: TRBD1
CDR3 DNA: TGTGCCAGCAGCTTAGGGACAGGCCCCCATCAGCCCCAGCATTTT
CDR3 protein: CASSLGTGPHQPQHF

J gene: TRBJ2-3
V gene: TRBV20-1
clone size: many
D gene: TRBD2
CDR3 DNA: TGCAGTGCGCCACACACTAGCGGGGTCCCTAGCACAGATACGCAGTATTTT
CDR3 protein: CSAPHTSGVPSTDTQYF

J gene: TRBJ2-2
V gene: TRBV29-1
clone size: many
D gene: .
CDR3 DNA: TGCAGCGTTGTTGCGCGGAAGAACACCGGGGAGCTGTTTTTT
CDR3 protein: CSVVARKNTGELFF

J gene: TRBJ1-2
V gene: TRBV19
clone size: .
D gene: .
CDR3 DNA: TGTGCCATACCCACAGTCCCCGACTATGGCTACACCTTC
CDR3 protein: CAIPTVPDYGYTF

J gene: TRBJ2-2
V gene: TRBV6-5
clone size: many
D gene: TRBD1
CDR3 DNA: TGTGCCAGTAGAACTCCCGGGACAGCTCTCACCGGGGAGCTGTTTTTT
CDR3 protein: CASRTPGTALTGELFF

J gene: TRBJ2-1
V gene: TRBV5-1
clone size: .
D gene: .
CDR3 DNA: TGCGCCAGCAGCTTGTTAGGGTCGCGGTACAACAATGAGCAGTTCTTC
CDR3 protein: CASSLLGSRYNNEQFF

J gene: TRBJ2-6
V gene: TRBV7-2
clone size: many
D gene: .
CDR3 DNA: TGTGCCAGCCTTGGTTCGCACGGGGCCAACGTCCTGACTTTC
CDR3 protein: CASLGSHGANVLTF

J gene: TRBJ2-2
V gene: TRBV29-1
clone size: many
D gene: .
CDR3 DNA: TGCAGCGTTGAAGAGAGGTTCGGGGAGCTGTTTTTT
CDR3 protein: CSVEERFGELFF

J gene: TRBJ2-7
V gene: TRBV20-1
clone size: many
D gene: .
CDR3 DNA: TGCAGTGCTAGAGATCTCTCCCGGGAGCAGTACTTC
CDR3 protein: CSARDLSREQYF

J gene: TRBJ1-4
V gene: TRBV4-1
clone size: many
D gene: .
CDR3 DNA: TGCGCCAGCAGCCAAGAAAAACCGGGTGAAAAACTGTTTTTT
CDR3 protein: CASSQEKPGEKLFF

J gene: TRBJ2-7
V gene: TRBV9
clone size: many
D gene: TRBD1
CDR3 DNA: TGTGCCAGCAGCCCCACAGGGGGCATTAACGAGCAGTACTTC
CDR3 protein: CASSPTGGINEQYF

J gene: TRBJ2-7
V gene: TRBV2
clone size: .
D gene: .
CDR3 DNA: TGTGCCAGCAGTGAACAGGGAGACTCCTACGAGCAGTACTTC
CDR3 protein: CASSEQGDSYEQYF

J gene: TRBJ2-3
V gene: TRBV7-8
clone size: many
D gene: .
CDR3 DNA: TGTGCCAGCAGCTTAGAAGGGCAACCCGGACTTATAACAGATACGCAGTATTTT
CDR3 protein: CASSLEGQPGLITDTQYF

J gene: TRBJ2-1
V gene: TRBV4-2
clone size: .
D gene: .
CDR3 DNA: TGTGCCAGCAGCCAAGGTGAGGAGTACCATGAGCAGTTCTTC
CDR3 protein: CASSQGEEYHEQFF

J gene: TRBJ1-1
V gene: TRBV7-9
clone size: few
D gene: TRBD1
CDR3 DNA: TGTGCCAGCAGCCCGGGACAGCTGAACACTGAAGCTTTCTTT
CDR3 protein: CASSPGQLNTEAFF

J gene: TRBJ2-1
V gene: TRBV6-2/TRBV6-3
clone size: few
D gene: TRBD2
CDR3 DNA: TGTGCCAGCAGTTACAGTAATAGCGGGAGAAATGAGCAGTTCTTC
CDR3 protein: CASSYSNSGRNEQFF

J gene: TRBJ2-3
V gene: TRBV7-9
clone size: few
D gene: .
CDR3 DNA: TGTGCCAGCAGCTTTGGCGCAGATACGCAGTATTTT
CDR3 protein: CASSFGADTQYF

J gene: TRBJ2-7
V gene: TRBV5-6
clone size: many
D gene: .
CDR3 DNA: TGTGCCAGCAGCTCATGGACCTACGAGCAGTACTTC
CDR3 protein: CASSSWTYEQYF

J gene: TRBJ2-7
V gene: TRBV4-3
clone size: many
D gene: TRBD1
CDR3 DNA: TGCGCCAGCAGCCAAGACGGACAGGGTGGAAACGAGCAGTACTTC
CDR3 protein: CASSQDGQGGNEQYF

J gene: TRBJ2-3
V gene: TRBV5-5
clone size: many
D gene: TRBD2
CDR3 DNA: TGTGCCAGCAGCCAACTAGCGGGGGGTAGCACAGATACGCAGTATTTT
CDR3 protein: CASSQLAGGSTDTQYF

J gene: TRBJ2-1
V gene: TRBV5-1
clone size: few
D gene: TRBD2
CDR3 DNA: TGCGCCAGCAGCTTAAACATCCTAGCGGGAACGGTCGATGAGCAGTTCTTC
CDR3 protein: CASSLNILAGTVDEQFF

J gene: TRBJ2-2
V gene: TRBV24-1
clone size: .
D gene: TRBD1
CDR3 DNA: TGTGCCACCAGTGAACCAAGGGACAGGGGATCCGGGGAGCTGTTTTTT
CDR3 protein: CATSEPRDRGSGELFF

J gene: TRBJ2-7
V gene: TRBV6-2/TRBV6-3
clone size: few
D gene: TRBD1
CDR3 DNA: TGTGCCAGCTGCGAGGGACAGCTTAGCTCCTACGAGCAGTACTTC
CDR3 protein: CASCEGQLSSYEQYF

J gene: TRBJ2-7
V gene: TRBV15
clone size: many
D gene: .
CDR3 DNA: TGTGCCACCAGCAGAGTTGACAGCTACGAGCAGTACTTC
CDR3 protein: CATSRVDSYEQYF

J gene: TRBJ2-4
V gene: TRBV28
clone size: many
D gene: .
CDR3 DNA: TGTGCCAGCAGACCAGAAATAGCCAAAAACATTCAGTACTTC
CDR3 protein: CASRPEIAKNIQYF

J gene: TRBJ2-1
V gene: TRBV28
clone size: many
D gene: TRBD1
CDR3 DNA: TGTGCCAGCCGATACTCCCGGGACAGGGATTACAATGAGCAGTTCTTC
CDR3 protein: CASRYSRDRDYNEQFF

J gene: TRBJ1-1
V gene: TRBV11-2
clone size: .
D gene: .
CDR3 DNA: TGTGCCAGCAGCGGTGGGGAGGAGATGAACACTGAAGCTTTCTTT
CDR3 protein: CASSGGEEMNTEAFF

J gene: TRBJ2-7
V gene: TRBV3-1
clone size: .
D gene: TRBD1
CDR3 DNA: TGTGCCAGCAGCTCTATTGGACAGGGTCCGACCTACGAGCAGTACTTC
CDR3 protein: CASSSIGQGPTYEQYF

J gene: TRBJ2-3
V gene: TRBV20-1
clone size: few
D gene: TRBD2
CDR3 DNA: TGCAGTGCTAGGAGCGGGACTAGCGACCGCACAGATACGCAGTATTTT
CDR3 protein: CSARSGTSDRTDTQYF

J gene: TRBJ1-5
V gene: TRBV28
clone size: few
D gene: .
CDR3 DNA: TGTGCCAGCATGGGAGGGGAGGGCGAATATAGCAATCAGCCCCAGCATTTT
CDR3 protein: CASMGGEGEYSNQPQHF

J gene: TRBJ1-2
V gene: TRBV20-1
clone size: .
D gene: .
CDR3 DNA: TGCAGTGCCCCAGGAGACTTCCATGGCTACACCTTC
CDR3 protein: CSAPGDFHGYTF

J gene: TRBJ1-5
V gene: TRBV24-1
clone size: .
D gene: .
CDR3 DNA: TGTGCCACCAGTGGAGGGCAGAGCAATCAGCCCCAGCATTTT
CDR3 protein: CATSGGQSNQPQHF

J gene: TRBJ2-5
V gene: TRBV24-1
clone size: many
D gene: .
CDR3 DNA: TGTGCCACCAGTGATATGACAGGCGAGACCCAGTACTTC
CDR3 protein: CATSDMTGETQYF

J gene: TRBJ2-1
V gene: TRBV7-9
clone size: many
D gene: TRBD2
CDR3 DNA: TGTGCCAGCAGCCCACAACCACGACTAGCAGATTACAATGAGCAGTTCTTC
CDR3 protein: CASSPQPRLADYNEQFF

J gene: TRBJ2-5
V gene: TRBV3-1
clone size: many
D gene: TRBD2
CDR3 DNA: TGTGCCAGCAGCCTTACTAGCGCGCGGGGGAGGTCGGAGACCCAGTACTTC
CDR3 protein: CASSLTSARGRSETQYF

J gene: TRBJ1-1
V gene: TRBV7-8
clone size: many
D gene: .
CDR3 DNA: TGTGCCAGCAGCTTAGGAAGGGTTGGGGCTAGCACTGAAGCTTTCTTT
CDR3 protein: CASSLGRVGASTEAFF

J gene: TRBJ2-7
V gene: TRBV28
clone size: .
D gene: .
CDR3 DNA: TGTGCCGCGTCGGCACACGGCGAGCAGTACTTC
CDR3 protein: CAASAHGEQYF

J gene: TRBJ2-5
V gene: TRBV7-2
clone size: .
D gene: .
CDR3 DNA: TGTGCCAGCAGCTTAACAGGGGGTAGGGGGGGGACCCAGTACTTC
CDR3 protein: CASSLTGGRGGTQYF